The clone carrying this T cell receptor (beta chain) is a singleton in its sample. What it recognizes is unknown. This entry comes from a study of cytomegalovirus exposure and HLA in healthy donors. The study ran its PCR with 60 Vbeta and 13 Jbeta primers. Profiling relied on immunoSEQ multiplex PCR, and the TCRdb table lists in-frame clones only, not all of them. The sample has 200,000 to 250,000 clones, 80% to 85% seen once. The study, taken as a whole, reports: Data from an earlier analysis indicated that most TCR beta V segments were productive either about 87% or about 30% of the time. A later analysis reportedly identified an Asian-associated ancestry cluster as carrying fewer N-insertions than the 666-donor mean. V- and J-gene trimming of TCR beta was linked (in a later analysis) to a missense DCLRE1C variant.

Germline-derived CDR1 and CDR2 are SGHAT and FQNNGV. Trimming pared 2 bases from V and 0 bases from J, leaving 8 bases between. The CDR3 extends over 14 amino acids. This rearrangement joins TRBV11-2 to TRBJ2-7, with D possibly matching TRBD1 (5 bases). The sample comprised PBMCs. This receptor was obtained from a woman between 35 and 50 years old in good health and CMV-seronegative. This CDR3 reads CASSLLQGSYEQYF. CDR3 in DNA: TGTGCCAGCAGCTTACTGCAGGGCTCCTACGAGCAGTACTTC.